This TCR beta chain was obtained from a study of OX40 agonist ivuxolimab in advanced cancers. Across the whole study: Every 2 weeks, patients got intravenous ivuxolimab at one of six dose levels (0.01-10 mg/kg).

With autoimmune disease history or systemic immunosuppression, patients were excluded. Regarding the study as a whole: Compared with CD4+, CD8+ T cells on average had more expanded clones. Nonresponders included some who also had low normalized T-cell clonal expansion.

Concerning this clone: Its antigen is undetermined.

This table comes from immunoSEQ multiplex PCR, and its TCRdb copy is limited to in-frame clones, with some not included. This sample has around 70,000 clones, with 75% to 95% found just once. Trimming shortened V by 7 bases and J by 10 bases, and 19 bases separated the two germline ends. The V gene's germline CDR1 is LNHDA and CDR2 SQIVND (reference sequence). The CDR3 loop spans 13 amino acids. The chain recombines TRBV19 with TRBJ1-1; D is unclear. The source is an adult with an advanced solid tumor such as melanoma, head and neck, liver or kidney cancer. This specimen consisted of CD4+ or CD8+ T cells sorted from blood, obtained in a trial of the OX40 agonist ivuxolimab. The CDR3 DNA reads TGTGCCAGTACCGTGGGAGCGGGGTCCGGAGCTTTCTTT. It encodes CASTVGAGSGAFF.